Detailed here is one TCR beta chain. What it recognizes is unknown. Enrollment shut out patients with autoimmune disease history or systemic immunosuppression. The CDR3 has 14 residues. V gave up 2 bases and J gave up 9 bases, with 18 bases separating them. Germline values: CDR1 SGHRS, CDR2 YFSETQ. The data derive from a study of OX40 agonist ivuxolimab in advanced cancers. About the study: Dose-escalation patients suffered from hepatocellular carcinoma, melanoma, renal cell or head and neck cancer.

Study results and caveats: Specificity for antigen went undetermined in the expanded peripheral T cells. Averaging showed that CD8+ T cells had more expanded clones than CD4+ did.

Profiling relied on immunoSEQ multiplex PCR, and the TCRdb table lists in-frame clones only, not all of them. Counted here are 70,000 or so clones, 60% to 85% occurring once; the ten biggest clones make up 2% to 2.5%. The rearrangement uses TRBV5-1 and TRBJ2-7; D is ambiguous. The sequence came from an adult with an advanced solid tumor such as melanoma, head and neck, liver or kidney cancer. The specimen was CD4+ or CD8+ T cells sorted from blood, collected in a trial of the OX40 agonist ivuxolimab. The chain's CDR3 is CASSFTVISAGQYF. CDR3 nucleotide sequence: TGCGCCAGCAGCTTCACCGTTATATCGGCCGGGCAGTACTTC.